Below, one T cell receptor beta chain is given with its context. The antigen is not known. Germline assignment: CDR1 SEHNR and CDR2 FQNEAQ (reference sequence). The CDR3 sequence is 17 residues long. V was clipped by 7 bases and J by 3 bases, with 24 bases between them. This record comes from a study of graft-versus-host responses after intestinal transplantation. Study details: Once they had received anti-thymocyte globulin induction, all recipients took tacrolimus and steroids for around three years. Findings and limits, study-wide: Recipient marrow showed GvH clones, some seen first in ileum or blood.

Clones were sequenced by immunoSEQ multiplex PCR, and TCRdb holds only the in-frame ones, with some missing. The sample has around 69,000 clones, around 90% seen once; the top ten hold less than 5%. This sequence originates from a human donor who was the organ donor for an intestinal transplant. The sample was unstimulated CD8+ T cells sorted from spleen or lymph node cells, taken before transplant. The V call is TRBV7-9, the J call TRBJ1-1; possible D gene TRBD1, 5 bases. The CDR3 loop is CASTYGGGTARDTEAFF. In nucleotides, the CDR3 is TGTGCCAGCACTTATGGTGGAGGGACTGCGAGGGACACTGAAGCTTTCTTT.